Listed below are T cell receptor beta chains from one sample, sequenced in a study of T cells after somatic rescue of genetic block. TCRdb's table, derived via immunoSEQ multiplex PCR, lists solely in-frame clones and lacks some. This sample has roughly 120,000 clones; 75% to 95% occur once, and the top ten carry 1.4%. The sample was peripheral blood mononuclear cells (PBMCs). These receptors all stem from a woman between 18 and 29 years old. The conserved cysteine and the conserved F or W are not part of the CDR3 here. The order of the fields is CDR3 length, J gene, V gene, CDR3 protein.

>12|TRBJ2-7|TRBV6-5
ASSYRGRGLEQY
>13|TRBJ1-4|TRBV4-2
ASSQQEERIEKLF
>11|TRBJ2-3|TRBV6-5
ASSYQVRGTQY
>13|TRBJ1-1|TRBV2
ASSEGEDWGTEAF
>14|TRBJ2-2|TRBV4-3
ASSLGTSGNTGELF
>14|TRBJ2-2|TRBV7-9
ASSLRGSQTTGELF
>12|TRBJ1-4|TRBV30
AWSVKGLDEKLF
>13|TRBJ1-1|TRBV13
ASSLGGLVGTEAF
>11|TRBJ1-4|TRBV29-1
SVVARLDEKLF
>12|TRBJ1-1|TRBV10-3
AIGAGGDGTEAF
>10|TRBJ2-7|TRBV28
ASRRTSYEQY
>12|TRBJ1-1|TRBV19
ASSPQGRDTEAF
>11|TRBJ2-2|TRBV9
ASSVLSTGELF
>15|TRBJ2-2|TRBV6-1
ASSKGSGVVNTGELF
>12|TRBJ2-5|TRBV6-1
ASTPRRYQETQY
>13|TRBJ1-6|TRBV9
ASSVSAVRVAPLH
>11|TRBJ2-3|TRBV2
ASSPHPPDTQY
>13|TRBJ1-2|TRBV5-4
ASSLPQTDRDGYT